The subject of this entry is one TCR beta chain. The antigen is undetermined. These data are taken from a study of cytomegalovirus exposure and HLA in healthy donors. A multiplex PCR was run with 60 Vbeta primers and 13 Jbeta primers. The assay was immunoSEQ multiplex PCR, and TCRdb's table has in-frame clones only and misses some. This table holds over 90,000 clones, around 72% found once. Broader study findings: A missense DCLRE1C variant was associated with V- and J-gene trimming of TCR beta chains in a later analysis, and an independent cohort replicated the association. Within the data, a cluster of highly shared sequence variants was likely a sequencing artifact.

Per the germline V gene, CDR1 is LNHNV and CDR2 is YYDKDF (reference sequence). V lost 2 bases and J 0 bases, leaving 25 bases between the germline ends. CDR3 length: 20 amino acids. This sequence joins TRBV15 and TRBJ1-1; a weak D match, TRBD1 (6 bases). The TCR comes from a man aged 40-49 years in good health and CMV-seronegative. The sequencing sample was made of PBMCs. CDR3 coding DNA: TGTGCCACCAGCAGACTCCTGGGGGGGGCGCTTTCGGTGGTGAACACTGAAGCTTTCTTT. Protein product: CATSRLLGGALSVVNTEAFF.